The 15 T cell receptor beta chains below were found in one sample sequenced in a study of early T cells in non-severe SARS-CoV-2 infection. TCRdb re-derived calls from the 5' RACE reads in MiXCR, one entry per CDR3 protein. This sample has fewer than 90,000 distinct CDR3 sequences, with 11% to 15% found just once. Sequenced sample: whole blood. The receptors shown here come from an adult who was a healthcare worker with PCR-confirmed SARS-CoV-2 infection or an uninfected control (not recorded which).

This clonotype was seen more than once but under ten times. The chain recombines TRBV20-1 with TRBJ2-3; 7 bases are shared with TRBD1. The CDR3 is made up of 16 amino acids. V lost 5 bases to trimming and J lost 4 bases; unmatched junction nucleotides: 15. Germline lookup yields CDR1 DFQATT and CDR2 SNEGSKA (reference sequence). The CDR3 loop reads CSADEGASAKADTQYF. Here the CDR3 DNA reads TGCAGTGCTGATGAGGGGGCTTCCGCTAAGGCAGATACGCAGTATTTT.

This clonotype was detected a few times. The chain employs TRBV9 and TRBJ2-2; 7 bases are shared with TRBD2. Looked up from germline, CDR1 is SGDLS and CDR2 is YYNGEE. The trim removed 4 bases at V and 9 bases at J, leaving 6 bases unmatched. The CDR3 is made up of 13 amino acids. Here the CDR3 DNA reads TGTGCCAGCAGCCTAGCGGAGGCACGGGAGCTGTTTTTT. It translates to CASSLAEARELFF. Full variable domain (missing parts from reference TRBV9 and TRBJ2-2): DSGVTQTPKHLITATGQRVTLRCSPRSGDLSVYWYQQSLDQGLQFLIQYYNGEERAKGNILERFSAQQFPDLHSELNLSSLELGDSALYFCASSLAEARELFFGEGSRLTVL.

This clonotype appeared a few times. The rearrangement joins TRBV5-3 to TRBJ2-1; the D is unclear. Being an ORF, TRBV5-3 has a function that is uncertain. V dropped 4 bases and J dropped 8 bases, with 10 bases sitting between them. This CDR3 has 12 residues. Here the CDR3 reads CARSPHRDEQFF. In DNA form, the CDR3 reads TGTGCCAGAAGCCCCCATCGGGATGAGCAGTTCTTC.

This clonotype turned up a few times. The chain joins TRBV6-5 to TRBJ2-5; D perhaps matches TRBD1 (6 bases). CDR1 is MNHEY and CDR2 is SVGAGI in the germline V gene. Trimming took 4 bases from V and 5 from J, leaving 8 bases between them. CDR3 length: 12 amino acids. The CDR3 region has the DNA TGTGCCAGCAGTTCTCAGGGGGAGACCCAGTACTTC. This encodes CASSSQGETQYF.

V gene TRBV20-1 combines with J gene TRBJ1-2, with TRBD1 as a possible D gene (6 bases). This CDR3 is 13 amino acids long. Trimming stripped 6 bases from V and 5 bases from J, with 16 bases between. Germline loops: CDR1 DFQATT, CDR2 SNEGSKA (reference sequence). This chain's CDR3 is CSAHPGGPYGYTF. The CDR3 bases are TGCAGTGCCCACCCGGGGGGGCCTTATGGCTACACCTTC.

Ten or more counts support this clonotype. The chain combines TRBV20-1 with TRBJ2-5, with D unresolved. Trimming left V 4 bases short and J 3 bases short, with 15 bases between. CDR1 DFQATT and CDR2 SNEGSKA come from the germline V gene (reference sequence). The CDR3 runs 14 residues. DNA of the CDR3: TGCAGTGCTACCAGACCCCCCCAGGAAGAGACCCAGTACTTC. It specifies CSATRPPQEETQYF.

The CDR3 DNA reads TGCGCCAGCAGCTCTGGACTAGCCCAAGAGACCCAGTACTTC. Its translation is CASSSGLAQETQYF. The V and J genes are TRBV5-1 and TRBJ2-5; 8 bases line up with TRBD2. The J segment lost 1 base and the V segment lost 3 bases, leaving 2 bases of the junction unmatched. There are 14 residues in the CDR3. Germline CDR1 is SGHRS and CDR2 is YFSETQ.

The rearrangement joins TRBV7-2 to TRBJ1-4; 8 nucleotides match TRBD1. The V gene end was trimmed by 8 bases and the J gene end by 4 bases; junction bases not matched to a gene: 6. The CDR3 runs 14 residues. Germline assignment: CDR1 SGHTA and CDR2 FQGNSA. CDR3 amino acids: CASSGTGGNEKLFF. The CDR3 nucleotides are TGTGCCAGCTCCGGGACAGGCGGTAATGAAAAACTGTTTTTT.

The rearrangement uses TRBV7-2 and TRBJ2-1; 9 positions agree with TRBD2. The junction had 12 bases not matched to a gene; V was cut back by 5 bases and J by 16 bases. Per the germline V gene, CDR1 is SGHTA and CDR2 is FQGNSA. The CDR3 has 13 amino acids. The CDR3, as DNA: TGTGCCAGCAGCCCTAGCTCGGTTAGCGGGGGTTTCTTC. As protein: CASSPSSVSGGFF.

The chain joins TRBV4-3 to TRBJ1-6; 9 nucleotides agree with TRBD1. This CDR3 region has 18 residues. Germline loops: CDR1 LGHNA, CDR2 YSLEER. Germline trimming cut 0 bases from V and 7 bases from J; bases unmatched to any gene: 10. CDR3 in amino acids: CASSQDLGTGFSNSPLHF. The CDR3 nucleotides read TGCGCCAGCAGCCAAGATTTGGGGACAGGGTTTTCGAATTCACCCCTCCACTTT.

The sample holds one count of this clonotype. V is TRBV7-3 and J is TRBJ2-1; 13 bases are a match to TRBD2. Germline values: CDR1 SGHTA, CDR2 FQGTGA. The CDR3 totals 18 residues. V trimming: 5 bases; J trimming: 0 bases; junction bases outside the gene matches: 7. The CDR3 spells CASSRGLAGASSYNEQFF. In DNA, the CDR3 is TGTGCCAGCAGCCGTGGACTAGCGGGGGCAAGCTCCTACAATGAGCAGTTCTTC.

The CDR3 nucleotides read TGCGCCAGCAGCCCGGGACAGGGGGACACAGATACGCAGTATTTT. The encoded protein is CASSPGQGDTDTQYF. The chain has TRBV5-1 and TRBJ2-3; TRBD1 matches at 11 bases. Trimming at V came to 4 bases and at J to 2 bases, leaving 3 bases not matched to a gene. The CDR3 contains 15 residues. The germline gives CDR1 SGHRS, CDR2 YFSETQ. Using reference TRBV5-1 and TRBJ2-3 for the parts outside the CDR3, the full variable domain is KAGVTQTPRYLIKTRGQQVTLSCSPISGHRSVSWYQQTPGQGLQFLFEYFSETQRNKGNFPGRFSGRQFSNSRSEMNVSTLELGDSALYLCASSPGQGDTDTQYFGPGTRLTVL.

This clonotype has a handful of counts. V gene TRBV5-6 combines with J gene TRBJ1-1; D ambiguous. The germline V and J ends were trimmed by 6 bases and 2 bases, with 14 bases remaining between them. This CDR3 is 14 amino acids long. Germline assignment: CDR1 SGHDT and CDR2 YYEEEE. The DNA of the CDR3 is TGTGCCAGCACCCCGCTGCCTACTAACACTGAAGCTTTCTTT. This gives the protein CASTPLPTNTEAFF.

The chain couples TRBV6-1 to TRBJ1-5; 10 bases fit TRBD1. V gave up 4 bases and J gave up 5 bases; unmatched junction bases: 8. CDR3 length: 16 amino acids. CDR1 is MNHNS, CDR2 SASEGT, per germline. The CDR3 DNA follows: TGTGCCAGCAGTGCTAATACCGGGACAGGGGATCAGCCCCAGCATTTT. Protein sequence: CASSANTGTGDQPQHF.

This clonotype was seen a handful of times. The J gene is TRBJ2-7, the V gene TRBV29-1, with D possibly TRBD1 on 5 matching bases. V was shortened by 1 base and J by 3 bases, with 13 bases between the two germline ends. This CDR3 has 14 amino acids. The germline gives CDR1 SQVTM, CDR2 ANQGSEA. CDR3 DNA: TGCAGCGTTGAAGTTAATGGGCAGGGCTACGAGCAGTACTTC. Translation: CSVEVNGQGYEQYF.